This T cell receptor beta chain was sequenced for a study of graft-versus-host responses after intestinal transplantation. Background on the study: Every recipient had anti-thymocyte globulin induction and around three years of tacrolimus plus steroids. Broader study findings: GvH clonotypes were identified within recipient marrow, with a subset emerging first in ileum or blood. Circulating GvH clone levels at their peak were associated with HvG declines (early post-transplant).

Worth noting for this clone: The antigen is undetermined.

Profiling relied on immunoSEQ multiplex PCR, and the TCRdb table lists in-frame clones only, not all of them. The table includes 25,000 to 35,000 clones, around 94% detected once. V lost 1 base, J lost 2 bases, and 5 bases lay in between. The V gene's germline CDR1 is MNHEY and CDR2 SMNVEV (reference sequence). This CDR3 is 13 amino acids long. This specimen was PBMCs, taken around 70 days after intestinal transplant. The origin of this receptor is a human patient who received an intestinal transplant, so some T cells may come from the graft donor. The chain carries TRBV27 and TRBJ2-5; either TRBD1 or TRBD2 may fit D (5 bases each). The CDR3 sequence: CASSLWGQETQYF. Here the CDR3 DNA reads TGTGCCAGCAGTTTATGGGGGCAAGAGACCCAGTACTTC.